Given below is one T cell receptor (beta chain) in context. The sample comes from a study of control samples from healthy donors and cancer patients. The CDR3 is 12 residues long. Germline V gene sequence: CDR1 SGHAT, CDR2 FQNNGV. Trimming took off 8 bases at V and 8 bases at J, with 15 bases between the two ends. This table comes from immunoSEQ multiplex PCR, and its TCRdb copy is limited to in-frame clones, with some not included. The sample consists of around 130,000 clones, roughly 90% of them appearing once. The chain uses TRBV11-2 and TRBJ1-1; perhaps TRBD1 as D (5 bases). The sample was blood. The origin of this receptor is a man in his fifties in good health. The CDR3 region has the DNA TGTGCCAGCGGTACCACAGGTTTCGAAGCTTTCTTT. This sequence encodes CASGTTGFEAFF.